This entry is about one T cell receptor beta chain. Antigen specificity is unknown. The CDR3 runs to 14 residues. Per the germline V gene, CDR1 is SGHVS and CDR2 is FNYEAQ. The V end lost 5 bases, the J end lost 5 bases, and 14 bases lay between the germline ends. These data come from a study of T-cell reconstitution after alpha-beta-depleted transplantation in children. Notes on the study in general: One year after transplant, T-cell counts and diversity came mostly from newly produced T cells. Roughly two months post-transplant, alpha-beta T cells reportedly originated from several hundred graft clones that had expanded. Surviving recipient T cells and intrathymic progenitors accounted for some patients' high TCRbeta diversity at day 60.

Researchers prepared the TCRbeta library using unique molecular identifiers, the study reports. In TCRdb, the PCR reads were re-called with MiXCR into one record per CDR3 protein. The data contain under 50,000 distinct CDR3 sequences, roughly 52% of them singletons. The genes are TRBV7-6 and TRBJ2-3, with a possible D match to TRBD1 (5 bases). The sequence derives from a boy under two years old with SCID, due to receive a stem cell transplant. The starting material was peripheral blood, obtained before TCRalphabeta/CD19-depleted stem cell transplant. CDR3 coding DNA: TGTGCCAGCAGCAACTATGGGGCCGAAGATACGCAGTATTTT. Translating it yields CASSNYGAEDTQYF.